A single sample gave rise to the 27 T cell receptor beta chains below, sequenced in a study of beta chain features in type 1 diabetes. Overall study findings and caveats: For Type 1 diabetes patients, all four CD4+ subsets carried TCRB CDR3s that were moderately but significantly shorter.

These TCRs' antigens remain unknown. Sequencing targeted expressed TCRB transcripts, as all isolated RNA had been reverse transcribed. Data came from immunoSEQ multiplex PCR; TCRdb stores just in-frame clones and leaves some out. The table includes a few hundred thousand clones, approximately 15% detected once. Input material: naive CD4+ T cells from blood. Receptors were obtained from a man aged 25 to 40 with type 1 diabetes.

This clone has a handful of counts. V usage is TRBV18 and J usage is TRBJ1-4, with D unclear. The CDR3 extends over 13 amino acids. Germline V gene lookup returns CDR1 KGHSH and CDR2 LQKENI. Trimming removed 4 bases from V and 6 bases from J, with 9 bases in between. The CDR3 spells CASSRQIDEKLFF. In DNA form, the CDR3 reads TGTGCCAGCTCACGGCAGATCGATGAAAAACTGTTTTTT.

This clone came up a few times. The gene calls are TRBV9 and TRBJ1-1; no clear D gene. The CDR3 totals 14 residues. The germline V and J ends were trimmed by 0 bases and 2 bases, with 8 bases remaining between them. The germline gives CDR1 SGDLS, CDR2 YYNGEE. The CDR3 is CASSVANSNTEAFF. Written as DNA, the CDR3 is TGTGCCAGCAGCGTAGCTAACTCTAACACTGAAGCTTTCTTT. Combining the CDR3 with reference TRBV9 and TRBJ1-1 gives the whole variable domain DSGVTQTPKHLITATGQRVTLRCSPRSGDLSVYWYQQSLDQGLQFLIQYYNGEERAKGNILERFSAQQFPDLHSELNLSSLELGDSALYFCASSVANSNTEAFFGQGTRLTVV.

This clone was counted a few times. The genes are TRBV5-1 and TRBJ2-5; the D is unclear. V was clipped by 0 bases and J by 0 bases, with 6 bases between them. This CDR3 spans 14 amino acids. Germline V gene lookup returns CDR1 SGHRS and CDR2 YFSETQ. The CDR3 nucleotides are TGCGCCAGCAGCTTGGTGTCTAACCAAGAGACCCAGTACTTC. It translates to CASSLVSNQETQYF.

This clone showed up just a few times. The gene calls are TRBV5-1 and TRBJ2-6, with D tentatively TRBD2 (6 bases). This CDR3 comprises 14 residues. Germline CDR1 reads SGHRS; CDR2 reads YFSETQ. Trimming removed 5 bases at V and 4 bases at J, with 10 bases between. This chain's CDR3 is CASSLGGGANVLTF. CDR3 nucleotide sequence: TGCGCCAGCAGTCTGGGGGGAGGGGCCAACGTCCTGACTTTC.

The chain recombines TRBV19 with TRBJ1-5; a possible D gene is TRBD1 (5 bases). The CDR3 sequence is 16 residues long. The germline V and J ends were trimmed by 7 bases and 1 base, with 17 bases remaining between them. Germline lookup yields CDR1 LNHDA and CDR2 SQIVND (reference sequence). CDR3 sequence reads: CASIQAGEWSNQPQHF. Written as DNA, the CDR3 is TGTGCCAGTATCCAGGCGGGGGAGTGGAGCAATCAGCCCCAGCATTTT. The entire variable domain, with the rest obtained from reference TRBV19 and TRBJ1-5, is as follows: DGGITQSPKYLFRKEGQNVTLSCEQNLNHDAMYWYRQDPGQGLRLIYYSQIVNDFQKGDIAEGYSVSREKKESFPLTVTSAQKNPTAFYLCASIQAGEWSNQPQHFGDGTRLSIL.

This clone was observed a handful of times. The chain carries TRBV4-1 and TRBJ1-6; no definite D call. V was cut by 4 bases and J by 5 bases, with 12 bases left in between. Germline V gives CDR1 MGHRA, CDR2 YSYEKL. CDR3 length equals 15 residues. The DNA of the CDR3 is TGCGCCAGCAGCCCCCGTCCCCCGGATAATTCACCCCTCCACTTT. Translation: CASSPRPPDNSPLHF.

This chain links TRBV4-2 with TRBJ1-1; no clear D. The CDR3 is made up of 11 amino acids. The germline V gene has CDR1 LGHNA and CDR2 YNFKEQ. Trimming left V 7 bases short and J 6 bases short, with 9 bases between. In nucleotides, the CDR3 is TGTGCCAGCACCGCTGAGGCTGAAGCTTTCTTT. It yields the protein CASTAEAEAFF.

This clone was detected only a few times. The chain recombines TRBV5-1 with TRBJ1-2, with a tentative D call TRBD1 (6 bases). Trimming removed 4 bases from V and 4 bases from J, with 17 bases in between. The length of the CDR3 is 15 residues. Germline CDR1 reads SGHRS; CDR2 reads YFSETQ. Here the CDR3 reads CASSVSGTTSYGYTF. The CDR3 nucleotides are TGCGCCAGCAGCGTATCCGGGACAACTTCCTATGGCTACACCTTC.

The CDR3 nucleotides read TGTGCCAGCAGCTTATACTCTTACGCTTTCTTT. Protein product: CASSLYSYAFF. V and J are TRBV7-2 and TRBJ1-1; D call uncertain. CDR1 SGHTA and CDR2 FQGNSA come from the germline V gene. The V end lost 2 bases, the J end lost 11 bases, and 9 bases lay between the germline ends. The CDR3 is 11 amino acids.

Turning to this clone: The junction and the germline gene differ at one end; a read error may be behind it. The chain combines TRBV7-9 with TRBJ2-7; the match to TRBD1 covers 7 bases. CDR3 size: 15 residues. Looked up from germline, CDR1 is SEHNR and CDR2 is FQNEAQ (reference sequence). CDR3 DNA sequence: TGTGCCAGCAGTTTAGGGGGACAGACCAGGCACGAGCAGTACTTC. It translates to CASSLGGQTRHEQYF.

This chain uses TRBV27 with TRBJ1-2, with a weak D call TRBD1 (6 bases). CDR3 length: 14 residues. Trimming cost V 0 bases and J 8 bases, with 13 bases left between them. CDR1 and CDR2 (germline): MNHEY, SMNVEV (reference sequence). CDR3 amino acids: CASSLSGAGGGYTF. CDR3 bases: TGTGCCAGCAGTTTATCGGGGGCAGGTGGAGGCTACACCTTC.

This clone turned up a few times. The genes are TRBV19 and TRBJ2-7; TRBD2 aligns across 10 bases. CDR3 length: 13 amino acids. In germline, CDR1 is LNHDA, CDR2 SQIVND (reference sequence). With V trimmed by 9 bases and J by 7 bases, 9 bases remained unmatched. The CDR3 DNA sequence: TGTGCCAGCACCAGCGGGGGGGTAGGGGAGCAGTACTTC. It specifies CASTSGGVGEQYF.

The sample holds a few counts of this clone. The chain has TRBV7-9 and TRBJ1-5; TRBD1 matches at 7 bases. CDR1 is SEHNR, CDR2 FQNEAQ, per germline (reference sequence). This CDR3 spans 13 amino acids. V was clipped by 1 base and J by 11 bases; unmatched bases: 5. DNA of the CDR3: TGTGCCAGCAGCTTAGGTCATCAGGGGGCCCAGCATTTT. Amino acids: CASSLGHQGAQHF.

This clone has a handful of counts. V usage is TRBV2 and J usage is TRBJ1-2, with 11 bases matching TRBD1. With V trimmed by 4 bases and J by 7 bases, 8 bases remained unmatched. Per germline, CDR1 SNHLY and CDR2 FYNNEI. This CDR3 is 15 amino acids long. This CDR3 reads CASSVVGQGAGGYTF. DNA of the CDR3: TGTGCCAGCAGTGTCGTCGGACAGGGGGCAGGTGGCTACACCTTC. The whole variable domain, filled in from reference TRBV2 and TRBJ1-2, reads EPEVTQTPSHQVTQMGQEVILRCVPISNHLYFYWYRQILGQKVEFLVSFYNNEISEKSEIFDDQFSVERPDGSNFTLKIRSTKLEDSAMYFCASSVVGQGAGGYTFGSGTRLTVV.

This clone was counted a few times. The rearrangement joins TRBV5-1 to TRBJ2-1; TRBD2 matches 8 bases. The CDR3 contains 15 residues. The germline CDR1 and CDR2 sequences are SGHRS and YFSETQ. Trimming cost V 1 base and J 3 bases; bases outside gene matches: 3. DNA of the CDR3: TGCGCCAGCAGCTTGAGCGGGGGAAGCTACAATGAGCAGTTCTTC. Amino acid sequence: CASSLSGGSYNEQFF.

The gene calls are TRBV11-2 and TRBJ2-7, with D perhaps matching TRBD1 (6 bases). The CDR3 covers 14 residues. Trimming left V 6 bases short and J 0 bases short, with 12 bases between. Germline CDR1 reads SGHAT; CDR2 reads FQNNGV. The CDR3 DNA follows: TGTGCCAGCAGATCGCCGGGACACTCCTACGAGCAGTACTTC. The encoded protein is CASRSPGHSYEQYF.

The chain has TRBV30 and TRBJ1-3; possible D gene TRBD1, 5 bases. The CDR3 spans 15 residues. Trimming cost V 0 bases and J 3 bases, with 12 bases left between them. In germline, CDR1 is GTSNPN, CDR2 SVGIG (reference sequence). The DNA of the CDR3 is TGTGCCTGGAGTGTCTGGCAGGGTGGTGGAAACACCATATATTTT. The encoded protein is CAWSVWQGGGNTIYF. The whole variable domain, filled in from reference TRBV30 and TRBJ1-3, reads SQTIHQWPATLVQPVGSPLSLECTVEGTSNPNLYWYRQAAGRGLQLLFYSVGIGQISSEVPQNLSASRPQDRQFILSSKKLLLSDSGFYLCAWSVWQGGGNTIYFGEGSWLTVV.

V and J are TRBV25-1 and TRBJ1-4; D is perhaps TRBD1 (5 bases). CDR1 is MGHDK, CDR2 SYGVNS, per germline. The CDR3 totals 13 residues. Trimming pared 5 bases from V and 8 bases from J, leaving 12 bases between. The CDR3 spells CASSFQGGEKLFF. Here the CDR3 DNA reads TGTGCCAGCAGTTTTCAGGGTGGAGAAAAACTGTTTTTT.

For the CDR3, the DNA is TGCGCCAGCAGCGAAGAGGCAACTAATGAAAAACTGTTTTTT. This codes for CASSEEATNEKLFF. The J gene is TRBJ1-4, the V gene TRBV5-1; unclear D gene. The CDR3 is made up of 14 amino acids. Germline loops: CDR1 SGHRS, CDR2 YFSETQ. The V and J ends lost 4 bases and 0 bases respectively, with 7 bases between them.

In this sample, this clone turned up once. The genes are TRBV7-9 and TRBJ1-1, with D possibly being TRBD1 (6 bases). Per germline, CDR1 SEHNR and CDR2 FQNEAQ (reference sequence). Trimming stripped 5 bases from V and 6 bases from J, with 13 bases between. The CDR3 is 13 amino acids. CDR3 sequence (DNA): TGTGCCAGCAGCCGTCGGGACAACTCTGAAGCTTTCTTT. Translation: CASSRRDNSEAFF. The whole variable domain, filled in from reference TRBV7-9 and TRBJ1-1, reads DTGVSQNPRHKITKRGQNVTFRCDPISEHNRLYWYRQTLGQGPEFLTYFQNEAQLEKSRLLSDRFSAERPKGSFSTLEIQRTEQGDSAMYLCASSRRDNSEAFFGQGTRLTVV.

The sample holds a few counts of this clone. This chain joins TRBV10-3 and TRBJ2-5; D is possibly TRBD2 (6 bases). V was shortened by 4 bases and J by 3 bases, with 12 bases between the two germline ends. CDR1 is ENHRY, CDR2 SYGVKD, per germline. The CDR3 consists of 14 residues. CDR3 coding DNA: TGTGCCATCAGTGGGGTCGGGGGTAAAGAGACCCAGTACTTC. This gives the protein CAISGVGGKETQYF.

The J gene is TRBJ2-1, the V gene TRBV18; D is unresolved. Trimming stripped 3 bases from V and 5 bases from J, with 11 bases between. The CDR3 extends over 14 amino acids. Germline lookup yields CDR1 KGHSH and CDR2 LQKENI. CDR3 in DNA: TGTGCCAGCTCACCTACACTACGGAACAATGAGCAGTTCTTC. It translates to CASSPTLRNNEQFF.

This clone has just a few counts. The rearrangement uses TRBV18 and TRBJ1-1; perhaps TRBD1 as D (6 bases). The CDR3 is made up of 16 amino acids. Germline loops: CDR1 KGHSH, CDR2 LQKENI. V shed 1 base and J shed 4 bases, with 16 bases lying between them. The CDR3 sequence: CASSPQGDQTGTEAFF. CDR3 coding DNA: TGTGCCAGCTCACCACAGGGGGATCAAACCGGCACTGAAGCTTTCTTT.

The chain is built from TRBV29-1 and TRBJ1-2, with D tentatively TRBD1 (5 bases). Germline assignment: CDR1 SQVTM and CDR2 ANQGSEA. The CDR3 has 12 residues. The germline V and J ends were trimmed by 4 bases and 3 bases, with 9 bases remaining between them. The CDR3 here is CSVAGVDYGYTF. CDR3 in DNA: TGCAGCGTTGCGGGGGTTGACTATGGCTACACCTTC.

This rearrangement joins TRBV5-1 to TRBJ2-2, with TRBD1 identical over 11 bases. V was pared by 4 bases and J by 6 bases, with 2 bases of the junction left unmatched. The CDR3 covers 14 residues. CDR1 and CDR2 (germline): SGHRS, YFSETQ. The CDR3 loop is CASSPGQGAGELFF. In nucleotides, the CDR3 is TGCGCCAGCAGCCCGGGACAGGGGGCCGGGGAGCTGTTTTTT.

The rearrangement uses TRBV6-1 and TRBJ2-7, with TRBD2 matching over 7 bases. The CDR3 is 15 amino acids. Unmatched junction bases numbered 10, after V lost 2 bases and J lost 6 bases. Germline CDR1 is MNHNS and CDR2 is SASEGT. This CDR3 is CASSEFGLGITEQYF. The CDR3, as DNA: TGTGCCAGCAGTGAATTCGGACTAGGGATCACCGAGCAGTACTTC.

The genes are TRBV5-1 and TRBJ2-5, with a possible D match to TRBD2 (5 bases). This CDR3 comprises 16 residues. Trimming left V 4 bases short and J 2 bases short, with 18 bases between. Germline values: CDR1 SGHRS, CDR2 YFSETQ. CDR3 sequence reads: CASSESLSGTQETQYF. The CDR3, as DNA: TGCGCCAGCAGCGAATCCCTGAGCGGTACGCAAGAGACCCAGTACTTC.